This T cell receptor (beta chain) is drawn from a study of CD8 T cells in Susac syndrome. General study points: The authors acknowledged that their TCR sequencing and HLA analysis involved a relatively small number of individuals.

The length of the CDR3 is 15 residues. Germline values: CDR1 LGHDT, CDR2 YNNKEL (reference sequence). Deletions cut 1 base from V and 10 bases from J, with 14 bases between. This clonotype occurred once. Its specificity is unknown. Reverse transcription of 0.5 to 1 ug RNA was performed with random hexamers. With immunoSEQ multiplex PCR, TCR beta CDR3 was amplified across 54 Vbeta and 13 Jbeta. MiXCR, run by TCRdb on the immunoSEQ multiplex PCR reads, gives a single entry per CDR3 protein. This table holds 120,000 or so distinct CDR3 sequences, around 94% found once. The chain has TRBV3-1 and TRBJ1-6; D ambiguous. The sequenced material came from CD8+ T cells from PBMCs. The TCR was taken from a human donor with Susac syndrome. The CDR3 sequence is CASSQGPASGSPLHF. CDR3 DNA: TGTGCCAGCAGCCAAGGCCCAGCCTCGGGGTCACCCCTCCACTTT. The variable domain in full, completed from reference TRBV3-1 and TRBJ1-6, reads DTAVSQTPKYLVTQMGNDKSIKCEQNLGHDTMYWYKQDSKKFLKIMFSYNNKELIINETVPNRFSPKSPDKAHLNLHINSLELGDSAVYFCASSQGPASGSPLHFGNGTRLTVT.